The 27 T cell receptor beta chains below come from one sample, sequenced in a study of blood T cell repertoires in COVID-19 (dated by TCRdb to 2019 to 2021). Library construction relied on the immunoSEQ multiplex PCR assay. Drawn from immuneACCESS, this table holds only the in-frame rearrangements with V and J called that TCRdb kept. Clones are partly lost; checked studies trace under half to an unresolved V gene and leave the rest unexplained. In this sample the table shows 95,000 or so clones, about nine tenths of which occur a single time. The ten most abundant clones make up about 3.3% of the sample. The sample comprised peripheral blood. The receptors stem from a woman in her 70s with acute or convalescent COVID-19.

This clone was detected a few times. The rearrangement joins TRBV6-1 to TRBJ1-4; 7 bases line up with TRBD1. J gave up 4 bases and V 4 bases, and 9 bases lay outside the gene matches. The CDR3 is 16 amino acids. Germline-derived CDR1 and CDR2 are MNHNS and SASEGT. CDR3 bases: TGTGCCAGCAGTGCCACGTGGACAGGTTATAATGAAAAACTGTTTTTT. It codes for CASSATWTGYNEKLFF.

J is TRBJ2-1 and V is TRBV27, with a tentative D call TRBD2 (7 bases). Deletions cut 4 bases from V and 1 base from J, with 17 bases between. The CDR3 has 17 amino acids. In germline, CDR1 is MNHEY, CDR2 SMNVEV (reference sequence). The CDR3 region is CASSWRGGDRSYNEQFF. CDR3 sequence (DNA): TGTGCCAGCAGTTGGAGGGGGGGGGATCGATCCTACAATGAGCAGTTCTTC.

This rearrangement joins TRBV7-8 to TRBJ2-5, with D possibly matching TRBD2 (5 bases). Deletions cut 6 bases from V and 1 base from J, with 9 bases between. The CDR3 is made up of 13 amino acids. CDR1 and CDR2 (germline): SGHVS, FQNEAQ. The CDR3 nucleotides are TGTGCCAGCAGGAGCAGCGGCCAAGAGACCCAGTACTTC. This codes for CASRSSGQETQYF.

The chain links TRBV11-3 to TRBJ2-2; the match to TRBD1 covers 9 bases. The CDR3 loop spans 17 amino acids. Trimming took 4 bases from V and 5 from J; bases not matched to a gene: 11. Germline V gene sequence: CDR1 SGHNT, CDR2 YENEEA. In nucleotides, the CDR3 is TGTGCCAGCAGCTCACCGGGCGGACAGGGGTCGACCGGGGAGCTGTTTTTT. Translated: CASSSPGGQGSTGELFF.

The rearrangement links TRBV18 to TRBJ1-4, with 8 positions matching TRBD1. V was clipped by 6 bases and J by 4 bases; unmatched bases: 10. The length of the CDR3 is 16 residues. Per the germline V gene, CDR1 is KGHSH and CDR2 is LQKENI. DNA of the CDR3: TGTGCCAGCTCTCGGGACAGGTCGGAGGGTAATGAAAAACTGTTTTTT. Protein sequence: CASSRDRSEGNEKLFF.

A single count supports this clone. The chain recombines TRBV19 with TRBJ2-3, with TRBD2 matching 8 bases. V lost 6 bases, J lost 14 bases, and 13 bases stayed unmatched. Germline CDR1 LNHDA, CDR2 SQIVND (reference sequence). The CDR3 is 13 amino acids. CDR3 sequence reads: CASRAHGAGVRYF. CDR3 nucleotides: TGTGCCAGTAGAGCCCACGGAGCGGGAGTTCGGTATTTT.

V and J are TRBV9 and TRBJ1-6, with D possibly matching TRBD1 (5 bases). The ends were cut back, 4 bases at V and 7 bases at J, with 18 bases in the middle. The length of the CDR3 is 16 residues. Looked up from germline, CDR1 is SGDLS and CDR2 is YYNGEE. In nucleotides, the CDR3 is TGTGCCAGCAGCCCACGCCCAGGGAACGCCAATTCACCCCTCCACTTT. Encoded protein: CASSPRPGNANSPLHF.

The genes are TRBV4-1 and TRBJ2-2; D may be TRBD2 (5 bases). Trimming took off 0 bases at V and 4 bases at J, with 12 bases between the two ends. In germline, CDR1 is MGHRA, CDR2 YSYEKL. This CDR3 is 16 amino acids long. CDR3 in DNA: TGCGCCAGCAGCCAAGACTCCAGCGGTCGCACCGGGGAGCTGTTTTTT. It is translated as CASSQDSSGRTGELFF.

The chain recombines TRBV7-9 with TRBJ1-4, with D possibly being TRBD1 (6 bases). Per the germline V gene, CDR1 is SEHNR and CDR2 is FQNEAQ (reference sequence). V lost 8 bases to trimming and J lost 8 bases, with 24 bases between them. The CDR3 consists of 16 residues. The CDR3 DNA reads TGTGCCAGCCAGGGGTGGGCGACAGGATGGGAGGAAAAACTGTTTTTT. Amino acid sequence: CASQGWATGWEEKLFF.

The chain joins TRBV4-1 to TRBJ1-4, with 7 bases matching TRBD1. This CDR3 has 15 residues. Germline trimming cut 5 bases from V and 5 bases from J; bases unmatched to any gene: 8. CDR1 and CDR2 from the germline V gene are MGHRA and YSYEKL. DNA for the CDR3: TGCGCCAGCAGCAGGGAGACAGGGATGAATGAAAAACTGTTTTTT. Translation gives CASSRETGMNEKLFF.

The chain employs TRBV5-1 and TRBJ1-6, with 10 positions matching TRBD1. Germline CDR1 is SGHRS and CDR2 is YFSETQ. V gave up 4 bases and J gave up 9 bases; unmatched junction bases: 4. The CDR3 is made up of 14 amino acids. CDR3 sequence reads: CASSGTGETSPLHF. In DNA form, the CDR3 reads TGCGCCAGCAGCGGGACAGGGGAAACTTCACCCCTCCACTTT.

The J gene is TRBJ1-1, the V gene TRBV19; D is uncertain. The CDR3 totals 17 residues. The V gene's germline CDR1 is LNHDA and CDR2 SQIVND (reference sequence). V shed 0 bases and J shed 0 bases, with 14 bases lying between them. CDR3 nucleotide sequence: TGTGCCAGTAGTATAGATCGTCTTGAGACTATGAACACTGAAGCTTTCTTT. It is translated as CASSIDRLETMNTEAFF. Complete variable domain (other parts from reference TRBV19 and TRBJ1-1): DGGITQSPKYLFRKEGQNVTLSCEQNLNHDAMYWYRQDPGQGLRLIYYSQIVNDFQKGDIAEGYSVSREKKESFPLTVTSAQKNPTAFYLCASSIDRLETMNTEAFFGQGTRLTVV.

V gene TRBV2 combines with J gene TRBJ2-7, with 10 nucleotides matching TRBD2. Trimming cost V 11 bases and J 0 bases; bases outside gene matches: 10. Looked up from germline, CDR1 is SNHLY and CDR2 is FYNNEI. The CDR3 totals 15 residues. CDR3 sequence (DNA): TGTGCCTCATTGTGGGCTAGCGGGAGCTCCTACGAGCAGTACTTC. Its protein product is CASLWASGSSYEQYF.

The chain carries TRBV3-1 (or the pseudogene TRBV3-2) and TRBJ1-5; D possibly corresponds to TRBD1 (6 bases). The germline V gene encodes CDR1 LGHDT and CDR2 YNNKEL (reference sequence). The CDR3 consists of 17 residues. V was trimmed by 2 bases and J by 3 bases, leaving 17 bases between them. The CDR3: CASSQTGGTIYNQPQHF. The CDR3 bases are TGTGCCAGCAGCCAAACGGGTGGGACAATTTACAATCAGCCCCAGCATTTT.

The chain combines TRBV28 with TRBJ1-3; D perhaps matches TRBD1 (5 bases). Trimming pared 7 bases from V and 0 bases from J, leaving 10 bases between. The CDR3 totals 14 residues. The germline V gene has CDR1 MDHEN and CDR2 SYDVKM. DNA for the CDR3: TGTGCCAGCATCGGGGGAAGCTCTGGAAACACCATATATTTT. This codes for CASIGGSSGNTIYF.

V gene TRBV27 combines with J gene TRBJ1-5; D may be TRBD1 (5 bases). The length of the CDR3 is 14 residues. Germline loops: CDR1 MNHEY, CDR2 SMNVEV (reference sequence). The V and J ends lost 6 bases and 1 base respectively, with 10 bases between them. The CDR3 nucleotides are TGTGCCAGCAGGAAGGGGCCGAGCAATCAGCCCCAGCATTTT. Protein product: CASRKGPSNQPQHF.

The chain is built from TRBV10-1 and TRBJ2-1; the match to TRBD2 covers 8 bases. CDR1 WNHNN and CDR2 SYGVQD come from the germline V gene (reference sequence). V was clipped by 1 base and J by 3 bases; unmatched bases: 5. This CDR3 contains 16 residues. This CDR3 is CASSELGLAGYNEQFF. The CDR3 DNA sequence: TGCGCCAGCAGTGAGTTGGGCCTAGCGGGCTACAATGAGCAGTTCTTC.

J is TRBJ2-2 and V is TRBV6-1; D unresolved. Germline loops: CDR1 MNHNS, CDR2 SASEGT. This CDR3 comprises 15 residues. V lost 2 bases and J lost 4, with 11 bases in between. CDR3 sequence: CASSETQASTGELFF. CDR3 coding DNA: TGTGCCAGCAGTGAAACTCAGGCGAGCACCGGGGAGCTGTTTTTT.

The chain combines TRBV5-4 with TRBJ1-6; 9 nucleotides match TRBD1. Germline V gene data show CDR1 as SGHNT and CDR2 as YYREEE (reference sequence). The CDR3 is made up of 18 amino acids. V was pared by 4 bases and J by 6 bases, with 14 bases of the junction left unmatched. CDR3 protein: CASSAGPGQGLINSPLHF. CDR3 bases: TGTGCCAGCAGCGCCGGCCCGGGACAGGGCTTAATTAATTCACCCCTCCACTTT.

The chain combines TRBV6-2 or TRBV6-3 with TRBJ2-5, with 9 bases matching TRBD1. V shed 2 bases, J shed 4 bases, and the junction held 8 bases outside the gene matches. Germline V gene data show CDR1 as MNHEY and CDR2 as SVGEGT. The CDR3 runs to 16 residues. In DNA form, the CDR3 reads TGTGCCAGCAGTTACCCCACAGGGGGCCGAGGAGAGACCCAGTACTTC. It specifies CASSYPTGGRGETQYF.

The chain uses TRBV6-6 and TRBJ2-5, with 8 bases that match TRBD1. The ends lost 0 bases at V and 5 bases at J; junction bases unmatched: 8. This CDR3 spans 16 amino acids. Germline assignment: CDR1 MNHNY and CDR2 SVGAGI (reference sequence). The CDR3 DNA reads TGTGCCAGCAGTTACTCCCATGGACAGGGCGGGGAGACCCAGTACTTC. This translates into CASSYSHGQGGETQYF.

V is TRBV7-8 and J is TRBJ2-3; 8 nucleotides align to TRBD1. The CDR3 length is 14 residues. CDR1 is SGHVS, CDR2 FQNEAQ, per germline. V shed 5 bases, J shed 6 bases, and the junction held 7 bases outside the gene matches. CDR3 sequence: CASSLGQGWDTQYF. In DNA, the CDR3 is TGTGCCAGCAGCCTAGGACAGGGTTGGGATACGCAGTATTTT.

The J gene is TRBJ2-2, the V gene TRBV9; 7 bases fit TRBD2. This CDR3 is 15 amino acids long. After removal of 0 bases from V and 5 bases from J, the junction contained 4 bases not matched to a gene. Looked up from germline, CDR1 is SGDLS and CDR2 is YYNGEE. In DNA form, the CDR3 reads TGTGCCAGCAGCGTAGCGTGGGGGGGAACCGGGGAGCTGTTTTTT. Its protein is CASSVAWGGTGELFF.

The V gene is TRBV7-6, the J gene TRBJ2-7, with 8 bases fitting TRBD1. Germline V gene sequence: CDR1 SGHVS, CDR2 FNYEAQ. The V segment lost 5 bases and the J segment 4 bases; nucleotides outside the gene matches: 19. The CDR3 runs 18 residues. CDR3 coding DNA: TGTGCCAGCAGCCCCGATGCTCCCAAGTGGGACAGGCCATACGAGCAGTACGTC. Protein sequence: CASSPDAPKWDRPYEQYV.

V and J are TRBV9 and TRBJ1-1; TRBD1 agrees at 9 bases. Losses at the gene ends were 5 bases for V and 6 bases for J; bases not matched to a gene: 29. CDR1 and CDR2 from the germline V gene are SGDLS and YYNGEE. The CDR3 runs to 21 residues. CDR3 sequence (DNA): TGTGCCAGCAGACGTAGGTCCGGACAGGGGTGGGTAATAGGGGTAAGCGCTGAAGCTTTCTTT. This encodes CASRRRSGQGWVIGVSAEAFF. The full variable domain, rest sourced from reference TRBV9 and TRBJ1-1, is DSGVTQTPKHLITATGQRVTLRCSPRSGDLSVYWYQQSLDQGLQFLIQYYNGEERAKGNILERFSAQQFPDLHSELNLSSLELGDSALYFCASRRRSGQGWVIGVSAEAFFGQGTRLTVV.

This rearrangement joins TRBV7-9 to TRBJ2-1; TRBD2 aligns across 11 bases. Per germline, CDR1 SEHNR and CDR2 FQNEAQ (reference sequence). The V and J ends lost 1 base and 8 bases, in that order; junction bases with no gene match: 4. The CDR3 runs 15 residues. DNA for the CDR3: TGTGCCAGCAGCTTAGTACTAGCGGGAGCATATGAGCAGTTCTTC. Translated, it gives CASSLVLAGAYEQFF.

The chain combines TRBV6-5 with TRBJ1-3; no firm D call. CDR1 and CDR2 from the germline V gene are MNHEY and SVGAGI. With 6 bases removed from V and 0 bases from J, the gap between germline ends came to 6 bases. The CDR3 loop spans 13 amino acids. The CDR3 sequence is CASSSVSGNTIYF. The CDR3, as DNA: TGTGCCAGCAGCTCAGTCTCTGGAAACACCATATATTTT.